Sequencing of this T cell receptor beta chain was carried out in a study of CXCR3-negative and CXCR3-positive naive CD8 T cells. CDR1 is SQVTM and CDR2 is ANQGSEA in the germline V gene. CDR3 length: 16 amino acids. Study-level points and caveats: TRBV-TRBJ usage was alike in naive CXCR3-negative and CXCR3-positive cells but differed in memory cells. For the naive subsets, surface CD5 was similar, and TCR strength was inferred from TRB CDR3 properties.

All TRB cDNA libraries came from 5' RACE performed with UMI labels. TCRdb reanalyzed the 5' RACE reads, giving one entry per CDR3 protein sequence and no DNA. The sample table includes approximately 60,000 distinct CDR3 sequences. About this clonotype itself: As yet, its antigen is unknown.

This sequence was found in a human donor in good health. Some clones in this sample may be carry-over from other donors' samples. The specimen sequenced was memory CD8+ T cells from blood. The chain employs TRBV29-1 and TRBJ2-2; the D gene TCRdb calls, TRBD2, cannot be checked with no DNA. This chain's CDR3 is CSVEGGSEGLAGELFF.